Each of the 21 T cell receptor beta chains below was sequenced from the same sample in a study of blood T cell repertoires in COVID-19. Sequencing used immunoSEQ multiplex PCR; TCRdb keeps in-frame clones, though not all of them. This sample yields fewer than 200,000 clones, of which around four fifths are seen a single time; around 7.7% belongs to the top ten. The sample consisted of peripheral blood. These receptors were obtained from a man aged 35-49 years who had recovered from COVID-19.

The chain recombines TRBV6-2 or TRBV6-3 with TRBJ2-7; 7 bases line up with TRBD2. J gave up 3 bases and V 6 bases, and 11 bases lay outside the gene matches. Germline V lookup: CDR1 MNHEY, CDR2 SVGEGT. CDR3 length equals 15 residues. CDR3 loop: CASSPERGAIYEQYF. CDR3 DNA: TGTGCCAGCAGCCCCGAGCGGGGAGCTATCTACGAGCAGTACTTC.

CDR3: CASSQARGSGNTIYF. The DNA of the CDR3 is TGTGCCAGCAGCCAAGCTCGGGGCTCTGGAAACACCATATATTTT. The J gene is TRBJ1-3, the V gene TRBV14; D is unclear. This CDR3 comprises 15 residues. V was pared by 1 base and J by 0 bases, with 7 bases between. In germline, CDR1 is SGHDN, CDR2 FVKESK.

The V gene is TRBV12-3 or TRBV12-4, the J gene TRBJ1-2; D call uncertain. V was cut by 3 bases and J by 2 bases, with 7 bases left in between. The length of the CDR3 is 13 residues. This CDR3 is CASSFPRNYGYTF. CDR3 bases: TGTGCCAGCAGTTTTCCTCGGAACTATGGCTACACCTTC.

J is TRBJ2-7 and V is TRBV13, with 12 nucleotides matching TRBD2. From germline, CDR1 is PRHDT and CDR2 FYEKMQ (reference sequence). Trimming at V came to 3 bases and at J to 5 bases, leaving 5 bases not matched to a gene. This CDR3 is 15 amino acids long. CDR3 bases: TGTGCCAGCAGCTTTGGACTAGCGGGGACGAACGAGCAGTACTTC. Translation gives CASSFGLAGTNEQYF.

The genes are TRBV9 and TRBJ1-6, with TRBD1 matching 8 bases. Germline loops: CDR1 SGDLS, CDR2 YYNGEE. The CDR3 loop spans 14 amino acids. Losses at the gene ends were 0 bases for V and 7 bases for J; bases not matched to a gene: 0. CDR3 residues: CASSVGDRNSPLHF. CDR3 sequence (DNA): TGTGCCAGCAGCGTAGGGGACAGGAATTCACCCCTCCACTTT.

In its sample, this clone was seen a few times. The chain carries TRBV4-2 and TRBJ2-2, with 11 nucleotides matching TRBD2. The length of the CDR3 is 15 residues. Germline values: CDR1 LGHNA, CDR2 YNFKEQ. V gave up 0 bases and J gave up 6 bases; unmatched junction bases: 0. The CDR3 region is CASSQDSGGAGELFF. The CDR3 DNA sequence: TGTGCCAGCAGCCAAGATAGCGGGGGGGCCGGGGAGCTGTTTTTT.

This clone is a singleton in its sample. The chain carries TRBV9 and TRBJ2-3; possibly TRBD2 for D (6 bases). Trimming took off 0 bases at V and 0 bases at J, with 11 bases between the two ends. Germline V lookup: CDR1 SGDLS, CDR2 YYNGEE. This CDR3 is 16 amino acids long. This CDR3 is CASSVVTGESTDTQYF. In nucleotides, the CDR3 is TGTGCCAGCAGCGTAGTTACGGGGGAAAGCACAGATACGCAGTATTTT.

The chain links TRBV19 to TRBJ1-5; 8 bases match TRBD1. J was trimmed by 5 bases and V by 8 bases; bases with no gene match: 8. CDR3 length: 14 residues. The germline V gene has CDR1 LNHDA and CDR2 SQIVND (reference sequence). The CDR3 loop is CASDPSGGHQPQHF. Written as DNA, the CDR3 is TGTGCCAGTGACCCCTCAGGGGGCCATCAGCCCCAGCATTTT.

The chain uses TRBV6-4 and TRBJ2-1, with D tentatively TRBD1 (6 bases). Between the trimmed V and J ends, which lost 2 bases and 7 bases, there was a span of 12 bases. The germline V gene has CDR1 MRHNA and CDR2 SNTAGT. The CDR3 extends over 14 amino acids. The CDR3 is CASSDGSGHNEQFF. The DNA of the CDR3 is TGTGCCAGCAGTGACGGGTCGGGACATAATGAGCAGTTCTTC.

As DNA, the CDR3 is TGTGCCAGCAGTTTTGAGGAGAACACTGAAGCTTTCTTT. It yields the protein CASSFEENTEAFF. The chain has TRBV12-3 or TRBV12-4 and TRBJ1-1; D gene ambiguous. Deletions cut 3 bases from V and 1 base from J, with 6 bases between. This CDR3 is built from 13 residues.

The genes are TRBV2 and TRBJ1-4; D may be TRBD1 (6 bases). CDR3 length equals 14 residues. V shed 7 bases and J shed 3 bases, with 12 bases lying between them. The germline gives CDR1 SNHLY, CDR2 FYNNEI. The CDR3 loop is CASTAGASNEKLFF. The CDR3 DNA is TGTGCCAGCACGGCAGGGGCCTCTAATGAAAAACTGTTTTTT.

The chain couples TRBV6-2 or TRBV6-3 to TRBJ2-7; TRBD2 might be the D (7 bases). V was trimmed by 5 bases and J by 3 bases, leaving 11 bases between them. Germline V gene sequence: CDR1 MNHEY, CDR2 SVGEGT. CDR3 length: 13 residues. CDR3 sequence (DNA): TGTGCCAGCAGTCGGGGGGCACACTACGAGCAGTACTTC. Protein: CASSRGAHYEQYF.

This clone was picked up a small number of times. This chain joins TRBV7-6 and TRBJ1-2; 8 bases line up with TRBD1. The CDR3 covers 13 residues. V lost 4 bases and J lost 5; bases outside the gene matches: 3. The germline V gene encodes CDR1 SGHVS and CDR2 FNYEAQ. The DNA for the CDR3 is TGTGCCAGCAGCTCTGGACAGGGTTATGGCTACACCTTC. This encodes CASSSGQGYGYTF.

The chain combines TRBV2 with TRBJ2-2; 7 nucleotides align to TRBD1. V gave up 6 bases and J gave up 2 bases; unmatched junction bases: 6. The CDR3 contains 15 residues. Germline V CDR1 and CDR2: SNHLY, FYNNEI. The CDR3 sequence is CASRPGTANTGELFF. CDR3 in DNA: TGTGCCAGCAGACCGGGGACAGCAAACACCGGGGAGCTGTTTTTT.

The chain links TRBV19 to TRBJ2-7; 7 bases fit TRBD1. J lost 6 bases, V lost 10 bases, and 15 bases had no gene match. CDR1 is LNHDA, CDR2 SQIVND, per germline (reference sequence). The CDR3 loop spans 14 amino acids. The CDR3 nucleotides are TGTGCCACTAGGGACAGTCGCTCCGTCTTCGAGCAGTACTTC. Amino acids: CATRDSRSVFEQYF.

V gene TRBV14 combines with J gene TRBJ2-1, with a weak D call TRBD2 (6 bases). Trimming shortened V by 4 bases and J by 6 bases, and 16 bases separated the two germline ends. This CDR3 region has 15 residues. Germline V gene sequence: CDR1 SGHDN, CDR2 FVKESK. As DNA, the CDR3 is TGTGCCAGCAGCCGTGACGGGACTCCCTCCAATGAGCAGTTCTTC. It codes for CASSRDGTPSNEQFF.

The CDR3 protein is CASSQYPDRRDQPQHF. CDR3 sequence (DNA): TGCGCCAGCAGCCAATACCCGGACAGGAGAGATCAGCCCCAGCATTTT. The chain links TRBV4-3 to TRBJ1-5; 7 bases are a match to TRBD1. The germline V gene encodes CDR1 LGHNA and CDR2 YSLEER. This CDR3 is 16 amino acids long. Trimming at V came to 2 bases and at J to 5 bases, leaving 9 bases not matched to a gene.

CDR3 residues: CSVLASGGPETQYF. The DNA for the CDR3 is TGCAGCGTTCTGGCTTCGGGGGGGCCAGAGACCCAGTACTTC. The chain employs TRBV29-1 and TRBJ2-5, with TRBD2 identical over 8 bases. V lost 5 bases, J lost 4 bases, and 9 bases stayed unmatched. From germline, CDR1 is SQVTM and CDR2 ANQGSEA. CDR3 size: 14 residues.

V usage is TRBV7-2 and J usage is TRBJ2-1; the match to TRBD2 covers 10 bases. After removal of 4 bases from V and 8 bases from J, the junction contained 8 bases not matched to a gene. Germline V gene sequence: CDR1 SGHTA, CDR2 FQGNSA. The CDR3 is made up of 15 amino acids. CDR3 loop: CASSSTSGFRDEQFF. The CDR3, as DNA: TGTGCCAGCAGCTCGACTAGCGGGTTTCGAGATGAGCAGTTCTTC.

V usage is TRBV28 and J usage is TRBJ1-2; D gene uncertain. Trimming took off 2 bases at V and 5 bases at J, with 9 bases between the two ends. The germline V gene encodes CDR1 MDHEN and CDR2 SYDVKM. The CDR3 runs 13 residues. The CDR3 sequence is CASSLPQEYGYTF. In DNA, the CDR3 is TGTGCCAGCAGTTTACCCCAGGAATATGGCTACACCTTC.

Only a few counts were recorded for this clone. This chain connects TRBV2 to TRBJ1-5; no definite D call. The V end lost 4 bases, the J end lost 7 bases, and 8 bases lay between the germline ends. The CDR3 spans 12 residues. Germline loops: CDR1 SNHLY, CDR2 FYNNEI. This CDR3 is CASSAEGQPQHF. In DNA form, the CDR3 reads TGTGCCAGCAGTGCGGAGGGCCAGCCCCAGCATTTT.